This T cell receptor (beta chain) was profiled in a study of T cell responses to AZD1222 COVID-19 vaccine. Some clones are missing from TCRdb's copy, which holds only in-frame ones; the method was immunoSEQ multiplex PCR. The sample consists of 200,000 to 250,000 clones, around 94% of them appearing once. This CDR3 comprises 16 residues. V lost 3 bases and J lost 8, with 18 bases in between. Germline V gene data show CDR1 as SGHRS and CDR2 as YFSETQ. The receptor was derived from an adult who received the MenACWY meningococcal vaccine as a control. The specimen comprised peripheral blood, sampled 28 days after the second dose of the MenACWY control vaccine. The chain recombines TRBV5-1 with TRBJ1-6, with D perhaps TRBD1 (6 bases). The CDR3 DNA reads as TGCGCCAGCAGCTCTTATCGGCAGGGGCCCGATTCACCCCTCCACTTT. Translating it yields CASSSYRQGPDSPLHF. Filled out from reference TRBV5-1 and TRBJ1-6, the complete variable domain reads KAGVTQTPRYLIKTRGQQVTLSCSPISGHRSVSWYQQTPGQGLQFLFEYFSETQRNKGNFPGRFSGRQFSNSRSEMNVSTLELGDSALYLCASSSYRQGPDSPLHFGNGTRLTVT.